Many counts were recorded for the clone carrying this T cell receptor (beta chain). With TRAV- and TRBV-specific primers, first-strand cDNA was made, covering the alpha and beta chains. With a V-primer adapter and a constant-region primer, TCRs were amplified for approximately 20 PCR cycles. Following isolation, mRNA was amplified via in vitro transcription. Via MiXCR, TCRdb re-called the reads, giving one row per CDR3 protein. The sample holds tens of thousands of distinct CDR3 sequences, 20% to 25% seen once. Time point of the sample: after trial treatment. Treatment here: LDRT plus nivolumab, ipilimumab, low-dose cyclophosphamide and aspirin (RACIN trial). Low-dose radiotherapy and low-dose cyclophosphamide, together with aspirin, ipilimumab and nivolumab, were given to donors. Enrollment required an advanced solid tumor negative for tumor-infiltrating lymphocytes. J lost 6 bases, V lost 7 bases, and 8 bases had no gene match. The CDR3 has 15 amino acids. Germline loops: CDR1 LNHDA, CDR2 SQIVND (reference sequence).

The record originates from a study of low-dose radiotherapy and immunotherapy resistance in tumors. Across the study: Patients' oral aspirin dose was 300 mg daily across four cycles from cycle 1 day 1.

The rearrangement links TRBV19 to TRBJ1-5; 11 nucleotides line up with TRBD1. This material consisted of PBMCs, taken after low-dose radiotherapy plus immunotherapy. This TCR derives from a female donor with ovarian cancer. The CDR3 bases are TGTGCCAGTACCACGGACAGGGGGCTGGGTCAGCCCCAGCATTTT. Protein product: CASTTDRGLGQPQHF.